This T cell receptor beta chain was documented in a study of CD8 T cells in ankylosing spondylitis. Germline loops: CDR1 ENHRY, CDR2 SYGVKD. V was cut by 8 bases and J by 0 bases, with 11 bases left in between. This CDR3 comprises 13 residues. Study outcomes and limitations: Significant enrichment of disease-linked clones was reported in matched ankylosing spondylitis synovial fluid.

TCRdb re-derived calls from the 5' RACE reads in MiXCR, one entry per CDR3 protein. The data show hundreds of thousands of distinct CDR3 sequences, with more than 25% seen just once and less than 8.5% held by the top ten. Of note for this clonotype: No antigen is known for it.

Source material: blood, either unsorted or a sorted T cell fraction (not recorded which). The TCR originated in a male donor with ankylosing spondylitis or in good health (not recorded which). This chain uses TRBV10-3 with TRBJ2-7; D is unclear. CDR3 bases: TGTGCCATCGCGTGGGCGTCCTCCTACGAGCAGTACTTC. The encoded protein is CAIAWASSYEQYF.